This T cell receptor (beta chain) was captured by sequencing in a study of blood T cell repertoires in COVID-19. Sequenced by immunoSEQ multiplex PCR; TCRdb stores in-frame clones only, minus some. The sample consists of 99,000 or so clones, over 75% of them appearing once. The CDR3 loop spans 17 amino acids. V was clipped by 7 bases and J by 1 base; unmatched bases: 10. Germline V gene lookup returns CDR1 SGHAT and CDR2 FQNNGV. This receptor was taken from a man aged 50 to 60 with acute or convalescent COVID-19. Sequenced: peripheral blood. This sequence joins TRBV11-2 and TRBJ2-5, with 12 bases lining up with TRBD1. CDR3 amino acids: CASKGVWGQGAQETQYF. The CDR3 nucleotides are TGTGCCAGCAAAGGTGTATGGGGACAGGGGGCCCAAGAGACCCAGTACTTC. Full variable domain (missing parts from reference TRBV11-2 and TRBJ2-5): EAGVAQSPRYKIIEKRQSVAFWCNPISGHATLYWYQQILGQGPKLLIQFQNNGVVDDSQLPKDRFSAERLKGVDSTLKIQPAKLEDSAVYLCASKGVWGQGAQETQYFGPGTRLLVL.